Listed below are T cell receptor beta chains from one sample, sequenced in a study of T cells after yellow fever vaccination. TCRdb reanalysed the 5' RACE reads using MiXCR and keeps one entry per CDR3 protein. Here the sample spans hundreds of thousands of distinct CDR3 sequences, about 12% being singletons. Sequences were derived from PBMCs, sampled on the day of the yellow fever booster vaccination. The source of these receptors is a man aged 25-45 years who received the YFV17D yellow fever vaccine. Each CDR3 is given with its conserved first and last residue. The order of the fields is CDR3 length, D gene, clone size, V gene, J gene, CDR3 DNA, CDR3 protein. A D gene is named only where the DNA matches it firmly. Size is stated for part of the rows, as once, few or many counts, or as a class when the clone is expanded.

>13|TRBD1|-|TRBV7-2|TRBJ1-1
TGTGCCAGCAGCCGACAGGGCGGTTTGGGGTCTTTCTTT
CASSRQGGLGSFF
>14|-|-|TRBV5-1|TRBJ1-1
TGCGCCAGCAGCCCCCAAGGGACCGGCGTGGATGTTTTCTTT
CASSPQGTGVDVFF
>14|-|few|TRBV6-2/TRBV6-3|TRBJ1-5
TGTGCCAGCAGTTTACAGGGCTTCGATCAGCCCCAGCATTTT
CASSLQGFDQPQHF
>14|TRBD1|few|TRBV7-2|TRBJ1-5
TGTGCCAGCAGCAATGGACAGGGGAGTCAGCCCCAGCATTTT
CASSNGQGSQPQHF
>14|-|few|TRBV5-4|TRBJ2-2
TGTGCCAGCAGCCCTTTTACGAACACCGGGGAGCTGTTTTTT
CASSPFTNTGELFF
>15|-|few|TRBV27|TRBJ1-5
TGTGCCAGCAGTTTCGGTCCGGGAGGCAATCAGCCCCAGCATTTT
CASSFGPGGNQPQHF
>15|TRBD2|many|TRBV9|TRBJ2-1
TGTGCCAGCAGCGCAAGCGGGAGAGACTACAATGAGCAGTTCTTC
CASSASGRDYNEQFF
>14|TRBD2|-|TRBV10-2|TRBJ2-2
TGCGCCAGCAATAGCGGGATGCATACCGGGGAGCTGTTTTTT
CASNSGMHTGELFF
>18|TRBD2|-|TRBV5-1|TRBJ2-3
TGCGCCAGCAGCCTGTTGGGGGCTAGCGGGGATAGCACAGATACGCAGTATTTT
CASSLLGASGDSTDTQYF
>13|TRBD2|-|TRBV15|TRBJ2-7
TGTGCCACCAGCTCAGCGGGGCCCCCGGAGCAGTACTTC
CATSSAGPPEQYF
>14|-|few|TRBV25-1|TRBJ1-1
TGTGCCAGCACCCCGGGACGGACGAACACTGAAGCTTTCTTT
CASTPGRTNTEAFF
>13|-|-|TRBV12-3/TRBV12-4|TRBJ1-5
TGTGCCAGCAAGTACCAGGGGAATCAGCCCCAGCATTTT
CASKYQGNQPQHF
>14|-|few|TRBV12-3/TRBV12-4|TRBJ1-1
TGTGCCAGCAGTTTTTCGGGATACAACACTGAAGCTTTCTTT
CASSFSGYNTEAFF
>16|TRBD1|-|TRBV7-7|TRBJ2-1
TGTGCTAGCAGCTTAGGTTCGGACAGGGGGTTTAATGAGCAGTTCTTC
CASSLGSDRGFNEQFF
>12|TRBD1|-|TRBV7-9|TRBJ1-1
TGTGCCAGCAAAACAGGGGGCCGTGAAGCTTTCTTT
CASKTGGREAFF
>14|-|many|TRBV20-1|TRBJ2-2
TGCAGTGTAGATGCGCTAGTATCGTCCGGGGAGCTGTTTTTT
CSVDALVSSGELFF
>16|TRBD2|many|TRBV27|TRBJ2-2
TGTGCCAGCAGTCTTAACCTAGCGGGAGTCGGTGGGGAGCTGTTTTTT
CASSLNLAGVGGELFF
>17|TRBD2|-|TRBV29-1|TRBJ2-3
TGCAGCGTTGACCTCCTGGGTGGACTAGCGGGACGGGATACGCAGTATTTT
CSVDLLGGLAGRDTQYF
>15|-|few|TRBV5-1|TRBJ2-1
TGCGCCAGCAGCTTGGGGGGCAGCTACTACAATGAGCAGTTCTTC
CASSLGGSYYNEQFF
>15|-|many|TRBV12-3/TRBV12-4|TRBJ2-1
TGTGCCAGCCGCTTCTATGCGGGACCCTACAATGAGCAGTTCTTC
CASRFYAGPYNEQFF
>19|TRBD2|-|TRBV11-2|TRBJ2-2
TGTGCCAGCAGCCCCCCCGTGGGCGGGAGGGCCGGTAACACCGGGGAGCTGTTTTTT
CASSPPVGGRAGNTGELFF
>15|-|-|TRBV3-1|TRBJ2-5
TGTGCCAGCAGGACTCGAGGAAGCCTCCAAGAGACCCAGTACTTC
CASRTRGSLQETQYF
>12|-|few|TRBV6-5|TRBJ1-2
TGTGCCAGCGGAGACAGCAGATATGGCTACACCTTC
CASGDSRYGYTF
>14|-|few|TRBV19|TRBJ2-7
TGTGCCACAGCGGTCCAGCGGGCCTCCTACGAGCAGTACTTC
CATAVQRASYEQYF
>16|-|few|TRBV3-1|TRBJ2-3
TGTGCCAGCAGCAAGGGGGCTAGCGGAATTACAGATACGCAGTATTTT
CASSKGASGITDTQYF
>16|-|few|TRBV20-1|TRBJ2-7
TGCAGTGCTAGAGACCCCCTCGCGGTCGGCTCCTACGAGCAGTACTTC
CSARDPLAVGSYEQYF
>16|TRBD2|-|TRBV5-5|TRBJ2-3
TGTGCCAGCAGCTGGGGACTAGCGGGAGGGTCGGATACGCAGTATTTT
CASSWGLAGGSDTQYF
>14|-|few|TRBV10-3|TRBJ2-3
TGTGCCGTCCTCGGTGGGGTGATCTCAGATACGCAGTATTTT
CAVLGGVISDTQYF
>15|-|-|TRBV7-2|TRBJ2-5
TGTGCCAGCAGCTCACCGGGACCCGGCCGGGAGACCCAGTACTTC
CASSSPGPGRETQYF
>16|-|few|TRBV7-2|TRBJ2-3
TGTGCCAGCAGCTTCTGGGCGGCGCCGGGTACAGATACGCAGTATTTT
CASSFWAAPGTDTQYF
>15|-|few|TRBV12-3/TRBV12-4|TRBJ2-5
TGTGCCAGCAGTGGGACGGGGCGCGGGAAAGAGACCCAGTACTTC
CASSGTGRGKETQYF
>13|-|-|TRBV20-1|TRBJ1-1
TGCAGTGCTAGAGGTGGGGATTACACTGAAGCTTTCTTT
CSARGGDYTEAFF
>16|TRBD2|few|TRBV10-1|TRBJ2-1
TGCGCCAGCAGTGAGACTCGACTAGCGGGAGTCAATGAGCAGTTCTTC
CASSETRLAGVNEQFF
>11|-|few|TRBV7-9|TRBJ2-1
TGTGCCAGCGCGGCACGCAATGAGCAGTTCTTC
CASAARNEQFF
>13|-|-|TRBV7-8|TRBJ2-7
TGTGCCAGCAGCTTCCTGAGTACCTACGAGCAGTACTTC
CASSFLSTYEQYF
>14|TRBD1|few|TRBV10-2|TRBJ2-6
TGCGCCAGCAGGGGGACAGCTGGGGCCAACGTCCTGACTTTC
CASRGTAGANVLTF
>14|-|-|TRBV5-1|TRBJ2-7
TGCGCCAGCAGCTCGAACATTGAGTCCTACGAGCAGTACTTC
CASSSNIESYEQYF
>16|TRBD1|few|TRBV7-2|TRBJ1-5
TGTGCCAGCAGCTTAGCGGGGACAGGGGGCGGTCAGCCCCAGCATTTT
CASSLAGTGGGQPQHF
>15|-|-|TRBV27|TRBJ1-5
TGTGCCAGCGGGCAGAACCAGGGTAGCAATCAGCCCCAGCATTTT
CASGQNQGSNQPQHF
>16|TRBD1|-|TRBV18|TRBJ1-3
TGTGCCAGCTCACCCAAACAGGGGGCCTCCGGAAACACCATATATTTT
CASSPKQGASGNTIYF
>15|TRBD2|-|TRBV11-3|TRBJ2-5
TGTGCCAGCAGCGCGGGACTAGCGGCCCAAGAGACCCAGTACTTC
CASSAGLAAQETQYF
>14|TRBD1|once|TRBV20-1|TRBJ2-1
TGCAGTGCTAACAGGGGACCATCCTACAATGAGCAGTTCTTC
CSANRGPSYNEQFF
>14|TRBD2|few|TRBV3-1|TRBJ2-2
TGTGCCAGCAGCGCCCGACTAGCGGATTCGGGGCTGTTTTTT
CASSARLADSGLFF
>14|TRBD2|few|TRBV12-3/TRBV12-4|TRBJ2-1
TGTGCCAGCAGCCCAGCGGGACGGGTACATGAGCAGTTCTTC
CASSPAGRVHEQFF
>12|TRBD2|-|TRBV7-4|TRBJ2-1
TGTGCCAGCAGCTTAGGGGTAGCGGGATGCTTCTTC
CASSLGVAGCFF
>11|-|few|TRBV6-5|TRBJ2-1
TGTGCCAGCAGCCGGGGCTGGGAGCAGTTCTTC
CASSRGWEQFF
>13|-|-|TRBV7-3|TRBJ1-1
TGTGCCAGCAGCTTAATCGTTGGGGGGGAAGCTTTCTTT
CASSLIVGGEAFF
>15|TRBD2|-|TRBV18|TRBJ2-2
TGTGCCAGCTCCCAGGGACTAGCGGACACCGGGGAGCTGTTTTTT
CASSQGLADTGELFF
>18|TRBD2|-|TRBV28|TRBJ2-6
TGTGCCAGCAGTTCGACTAGCGGGGGGCGCTCTGGGGCCAACGTCCTGACTTTC
CASSSTSGGRSGANVLTF
>18|TRBD2|few|TRBV4-3|TRBJ2-5
TGCGCCAGCAGCCAAGAGAGAGTAGCGGGAGCCCAGCAAGAGACCCAGTACTTC
CASSQERVAGAQQETQYF